This TCR beta chain was retrieved from a study of blood T cell repertoires in COVID-19. Authors' methods: Quantification of nucleated cells was approximated via reference gene primer amplification. Only in-frame clones appear in the TCRdb table, and some are missing; sequencing was by immunoSEQ multiplex PCR. D and trimming come from the DNA, and the V and J calls and clone size come from that table. The table shows about 22,000 clones, with over 70% occurring only once. The CDR3 consists of 11 residues. V dropped 8 bases and J dropped 0 bases, with 4 bases sitting between them. Germline V lookup: CDR1 SGHTA, CDR2 FQGNSA.

This chain uses TRBV7-2 with TRBJ1-1; D not resolved. The clonotype originates from a man older than 75 with active or convalescent COVID-19. Sequencing was performed on peripheral blood. The CDR3 DNA follows: TGTGCCAGCTTTATGAACACTGAAGCTTTCTTT. This gives the protein CASFMNTEAFF. The full variable domain, in which reference TRBV7-2 and TRBJ1-1 provide the parts outside the CDR3, is GAGVSQSPSNKVTEKGKDVELRCDPISGHTALYWYRQSLGQGLEFLIYFQGNSAPDKSGLPSDRFSAERTGGSVSTLTIQRTQQEDSAVYLCASFMNTEAFFGQGTRLTVV.